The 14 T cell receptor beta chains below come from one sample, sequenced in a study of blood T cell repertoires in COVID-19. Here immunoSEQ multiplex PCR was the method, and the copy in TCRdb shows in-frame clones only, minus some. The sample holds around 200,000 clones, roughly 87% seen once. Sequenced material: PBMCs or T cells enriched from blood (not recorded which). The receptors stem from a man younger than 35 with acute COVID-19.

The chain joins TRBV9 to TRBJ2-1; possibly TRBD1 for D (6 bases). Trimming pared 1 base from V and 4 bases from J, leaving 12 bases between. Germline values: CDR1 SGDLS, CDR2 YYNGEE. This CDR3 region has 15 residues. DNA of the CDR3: TGTGCCAGCAGCGTACAGGGGTCCCCGTACAATGAGCAGTTCTTC. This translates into CASSVQGSPYNEQFF.

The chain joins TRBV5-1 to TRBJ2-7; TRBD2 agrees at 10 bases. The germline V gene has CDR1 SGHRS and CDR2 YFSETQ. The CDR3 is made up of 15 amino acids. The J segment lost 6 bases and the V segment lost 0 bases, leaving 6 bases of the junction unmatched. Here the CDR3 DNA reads TGCGCCAGCAGCTTGGTACTAGCGGGACCCAGCGAGCAGTACTTC. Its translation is CASSLVLAGPSEQYF.

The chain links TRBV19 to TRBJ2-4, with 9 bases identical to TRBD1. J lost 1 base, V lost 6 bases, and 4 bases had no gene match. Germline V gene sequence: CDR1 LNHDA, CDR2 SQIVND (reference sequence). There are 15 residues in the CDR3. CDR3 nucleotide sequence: TGTGCCAGTAGCTTACAGGGGGCTGCCAAAAACATTCAGTACTTC. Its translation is CASSLQGAAKNIQYF.

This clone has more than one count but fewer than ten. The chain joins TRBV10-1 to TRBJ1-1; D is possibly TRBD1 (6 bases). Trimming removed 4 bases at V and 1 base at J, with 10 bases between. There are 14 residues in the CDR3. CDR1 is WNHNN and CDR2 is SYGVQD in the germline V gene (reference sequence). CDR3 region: CASSATGRNTEAFF. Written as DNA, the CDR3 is TGCGCCAGCAGTGCGACAGGTAGGAACACTGAAGCTTTCTTT.

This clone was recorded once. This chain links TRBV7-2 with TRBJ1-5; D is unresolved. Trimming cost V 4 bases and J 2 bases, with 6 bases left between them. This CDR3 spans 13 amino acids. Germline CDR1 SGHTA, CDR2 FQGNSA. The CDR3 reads CASSYGGNQPQHF. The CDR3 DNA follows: TGTGCCAGCAGCTACGGTGGCAATCAGCCCCAGCATTTT.

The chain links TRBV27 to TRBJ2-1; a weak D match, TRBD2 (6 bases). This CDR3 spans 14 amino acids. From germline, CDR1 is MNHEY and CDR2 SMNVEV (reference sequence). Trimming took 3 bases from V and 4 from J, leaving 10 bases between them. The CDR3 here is CASSFSSAYNEQFF. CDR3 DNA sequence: TGTGCCAGCAGTTTCTCTAGCGCTTACAATGAGCAGTTCTTC.

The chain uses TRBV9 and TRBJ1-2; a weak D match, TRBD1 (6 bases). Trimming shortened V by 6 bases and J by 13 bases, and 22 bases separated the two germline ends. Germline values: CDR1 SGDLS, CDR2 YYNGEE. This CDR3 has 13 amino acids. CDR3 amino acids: CASTNPPGTFITF. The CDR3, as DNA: TGTGCCAGCACCAACCCCCCCGGGACATTTATCACCTTC.

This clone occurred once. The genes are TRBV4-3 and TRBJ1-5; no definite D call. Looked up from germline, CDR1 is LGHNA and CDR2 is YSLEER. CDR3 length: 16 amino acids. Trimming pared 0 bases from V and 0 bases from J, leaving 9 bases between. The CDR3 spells CASSQEAGNSNQPQHF. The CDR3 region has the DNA TGCGCCAGCAGCCAAGAAGCGGGGAATAGCAATCAGCCCCAGCATTTT.

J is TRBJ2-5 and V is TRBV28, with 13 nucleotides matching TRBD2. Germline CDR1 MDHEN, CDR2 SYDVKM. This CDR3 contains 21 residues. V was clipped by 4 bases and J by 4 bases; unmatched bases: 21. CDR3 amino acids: CASSSLGLAGDRGVVVETQYF. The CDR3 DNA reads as TGTGCCAGCAGTTCCCTAGGACTAGCGGGAGATAGAGGGGTGGTCGTAGAGACCCAGTACTTC.

In DNA form, the CDR3 reads TGTGCCAGCAGCGCAACCGGGACTAGCGGGGTTACCGGGGAGCTGTTTTTT. Encoded protein: CASSATGTSGVTGELFF. The chain has TRBV7-8 and TRBJ2-2; TRBD2 aligns across 13 bases. The CDR3 extends over 17 amino acids. In germline, CDR1 is SGHVS, CDR2 FQNEAQ. V trimming: 5 bases; J trimming: 5 bases; junction bases outside the gene matches: 8.

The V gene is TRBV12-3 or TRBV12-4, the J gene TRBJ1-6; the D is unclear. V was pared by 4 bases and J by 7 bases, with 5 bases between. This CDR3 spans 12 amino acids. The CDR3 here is CASSSKNSPLHF. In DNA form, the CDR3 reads TGTGCCAGCAGTTCCAAAAATTCACCCCTCCACTTT.

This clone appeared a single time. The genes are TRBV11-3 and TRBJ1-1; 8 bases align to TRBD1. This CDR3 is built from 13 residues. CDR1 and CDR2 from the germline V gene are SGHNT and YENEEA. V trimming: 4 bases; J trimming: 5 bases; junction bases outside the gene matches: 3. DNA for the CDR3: TGTGCCAGCAGCTCCAGGGGGCTGACTGAAGCTTTCTTT. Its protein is CASSSRGLTEAFF.

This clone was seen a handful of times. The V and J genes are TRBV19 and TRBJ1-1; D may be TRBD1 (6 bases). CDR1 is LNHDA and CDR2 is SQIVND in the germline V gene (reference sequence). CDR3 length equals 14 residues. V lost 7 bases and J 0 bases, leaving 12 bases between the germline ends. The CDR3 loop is CASKGRGVNTEAFF. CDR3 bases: TGTGCCAGTAAGGGCAGGGGAGTGAACACTGAAGCTTTCTTT.

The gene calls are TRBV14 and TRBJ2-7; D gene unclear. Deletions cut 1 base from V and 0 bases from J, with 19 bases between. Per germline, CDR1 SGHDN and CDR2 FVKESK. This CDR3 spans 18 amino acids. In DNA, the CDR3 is TGTGCCAGCAGCCAAGGTCAATCGCTATTCCTTAGCTCCTACGAGCAGTACTTC. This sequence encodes CASSQGQSLFLSSYEQYF.